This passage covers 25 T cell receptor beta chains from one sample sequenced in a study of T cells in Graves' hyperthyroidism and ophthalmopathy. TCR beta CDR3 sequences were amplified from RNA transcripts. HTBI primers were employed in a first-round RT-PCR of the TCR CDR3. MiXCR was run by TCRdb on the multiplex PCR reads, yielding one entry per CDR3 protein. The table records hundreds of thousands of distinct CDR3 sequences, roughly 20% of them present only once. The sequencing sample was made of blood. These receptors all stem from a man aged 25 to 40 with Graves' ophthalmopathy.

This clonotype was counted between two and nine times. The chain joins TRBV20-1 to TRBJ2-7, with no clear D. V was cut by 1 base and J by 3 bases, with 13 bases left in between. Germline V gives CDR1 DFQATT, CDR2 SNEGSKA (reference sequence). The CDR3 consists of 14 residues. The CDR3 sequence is CSARATSEYYEQYF. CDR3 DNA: TGCAGTGCTAGAGCCACCAGCGAATACTACGAGCAGTACTTC.

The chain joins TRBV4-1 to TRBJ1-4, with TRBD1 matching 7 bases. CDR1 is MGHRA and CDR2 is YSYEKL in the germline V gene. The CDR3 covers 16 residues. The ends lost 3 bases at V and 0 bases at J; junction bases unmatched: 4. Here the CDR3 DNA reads TGCGCCAGCAGCCAGAGGACAGGAGCAACTAATGAAAAACTGTTTTTT. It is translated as CASSQRTGATNEKLFF.

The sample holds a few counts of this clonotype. For the CDR3, the DNA is TGTGCCAGCAGCCTCGGACAGGGGAAGGGCGAGCAGTACTTC. Translated, it gives CASSLGQGKGEQYF. J is TRBJ2-7 and V is TRBV27; TRBD1 matches at 9 bases. J gave up 6 bases and V 6 bases, and 9 bases lay outside the gene matches. This CDR3 is built from 14 residues. Germline CDR1 reads MNHEY; CDR2 reads SMNVEV (reference sequence).

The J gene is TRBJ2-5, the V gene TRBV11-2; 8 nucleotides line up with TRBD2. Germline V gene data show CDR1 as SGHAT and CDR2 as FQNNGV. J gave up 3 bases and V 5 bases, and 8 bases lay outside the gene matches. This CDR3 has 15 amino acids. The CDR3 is CASSTIAGNEETQYF. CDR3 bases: TGTGCCAGCAGCACCATAGCGGGAAACGAAGAGACCCAGTACTTC.

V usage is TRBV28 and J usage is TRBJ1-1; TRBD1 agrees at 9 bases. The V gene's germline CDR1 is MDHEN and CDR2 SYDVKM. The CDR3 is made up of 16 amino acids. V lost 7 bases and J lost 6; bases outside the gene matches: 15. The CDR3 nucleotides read TGTGCCAGCAAAAAGTTCACAGGGGGCGCCTACGCTGAAGCTTTCTTT. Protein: CASKKFTGGAYAEAFF.

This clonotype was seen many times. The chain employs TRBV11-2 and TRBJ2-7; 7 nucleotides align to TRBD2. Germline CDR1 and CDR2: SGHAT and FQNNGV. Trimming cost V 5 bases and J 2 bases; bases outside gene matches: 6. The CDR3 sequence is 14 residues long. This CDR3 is CASSKREAAYEQYF. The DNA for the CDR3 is TGTGCCAGCAGCAAGCGGGAAGCAGCCTACGAGCAGTACTTC.

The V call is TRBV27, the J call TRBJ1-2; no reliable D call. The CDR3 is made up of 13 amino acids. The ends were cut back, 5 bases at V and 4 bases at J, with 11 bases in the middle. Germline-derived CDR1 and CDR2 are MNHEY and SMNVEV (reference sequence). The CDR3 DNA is TGTGCCAGCAGTCTAGGGCCTTTCTATGGCTACACCTTC. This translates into CASSLGPFYGYTF.

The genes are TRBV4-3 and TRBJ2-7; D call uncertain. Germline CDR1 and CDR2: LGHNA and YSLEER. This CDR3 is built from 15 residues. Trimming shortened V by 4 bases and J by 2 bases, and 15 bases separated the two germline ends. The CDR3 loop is CASSPSTARAYEQYF. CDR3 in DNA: TGCGCCAGCAGCCCCTCGACCGCGCGCGCCTACGAGCAGTACTTC.

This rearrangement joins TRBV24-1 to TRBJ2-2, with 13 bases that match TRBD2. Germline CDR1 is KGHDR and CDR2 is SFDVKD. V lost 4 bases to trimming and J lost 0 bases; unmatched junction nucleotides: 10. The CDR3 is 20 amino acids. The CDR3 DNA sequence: TGTGCCACCAGTGAATCTCCCGGGACTAGCGGGGTCGCGAACACCGGGGAGCTGTTTTTT. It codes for CATSESPGTSGVANTGELFF.

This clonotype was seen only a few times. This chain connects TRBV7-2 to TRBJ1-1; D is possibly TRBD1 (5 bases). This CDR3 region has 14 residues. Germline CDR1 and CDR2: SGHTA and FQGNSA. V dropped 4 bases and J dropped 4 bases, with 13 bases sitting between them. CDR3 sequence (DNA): TGTGCCAGCAGCTACAACGGACAAACCACTGAAGCTTTCTTT. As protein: CASSYNGQTTEAFF.

CDR3 DNA: TGCAGCGTTGACCTCAGGACACCGCCGAACACCGGGGAGCTGTTTTTT. It is translated as CSVDLRTPPNTGELFF. The rearrangement links TRBV29-1 to TRBJ2-2; tentatively, D is TRBD1 (5 bases). CDR1 is SQVTM and CDR2 is ANQGSEA in the germline V gene. Trimming took off 3 bases at V and 0 bases at J, with 14 bases between the two ends. The CDR3 loop spans 16 amino acids.

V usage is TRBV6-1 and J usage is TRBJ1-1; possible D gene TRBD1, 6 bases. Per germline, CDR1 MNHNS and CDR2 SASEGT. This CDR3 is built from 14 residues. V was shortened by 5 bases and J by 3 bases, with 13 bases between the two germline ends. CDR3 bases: TGTGCCAGCAGTTATCACAGGGATCACACTGAAGCTTTCTTT. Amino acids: CASSYHRDHTEAFF.

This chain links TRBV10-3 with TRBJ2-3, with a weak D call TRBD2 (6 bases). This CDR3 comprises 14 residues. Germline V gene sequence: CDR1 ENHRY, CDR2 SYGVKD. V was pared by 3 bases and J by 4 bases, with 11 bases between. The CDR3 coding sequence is TGTGCCATCAGTGAAACCGGGACTCCAGATACGCAGTATTTT. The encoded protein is CAISETGTPDTQYF.

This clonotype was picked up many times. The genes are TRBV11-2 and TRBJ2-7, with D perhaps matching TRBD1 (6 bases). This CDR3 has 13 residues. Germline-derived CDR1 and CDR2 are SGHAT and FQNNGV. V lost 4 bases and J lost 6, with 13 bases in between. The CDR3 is CASSSLTGTEQYF. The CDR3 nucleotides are TGTGCCAGCAGCTCATTGACAGGAACCGAGCAGTACTTC. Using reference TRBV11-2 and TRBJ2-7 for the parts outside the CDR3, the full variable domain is EAGVAQSPRYKIIEKRQSVAFWCNPISGHATLYWYQQILGQGPKLLIQFQNNGVVDDSQLPKDRFSAERLKGVDSTLKIQPAKLEDSAVYLCASSSLTGTEQYFGPGTRLTVT.

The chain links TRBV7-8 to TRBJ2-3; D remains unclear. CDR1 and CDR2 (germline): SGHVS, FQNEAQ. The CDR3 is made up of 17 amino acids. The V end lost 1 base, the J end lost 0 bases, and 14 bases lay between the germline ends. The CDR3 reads CASSLGSLSASTDTQYF. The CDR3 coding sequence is TGTGCCAGCAGCTTAGGTTCTTTGTCAGCTAGCACAGATACGCAGTATTTT.

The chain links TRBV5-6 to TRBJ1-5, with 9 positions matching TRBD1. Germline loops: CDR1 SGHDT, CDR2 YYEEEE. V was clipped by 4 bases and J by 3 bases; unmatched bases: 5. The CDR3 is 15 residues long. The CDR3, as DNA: TGTGCCAGCAGCGCCGGGACAGGGTACAATCAGCCCCAGCATTTT. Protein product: CASSAGTGYNQPQHF.

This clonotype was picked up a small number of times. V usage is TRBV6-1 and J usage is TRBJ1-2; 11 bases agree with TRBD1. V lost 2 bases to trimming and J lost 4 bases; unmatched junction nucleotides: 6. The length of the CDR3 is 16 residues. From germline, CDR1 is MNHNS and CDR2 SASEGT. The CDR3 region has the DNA TGTGCCAGCAGTGAAATCGTAGGGACAGGGGGCTATGGCTACACCTTC. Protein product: CASSEIVGTGGYGYTF.

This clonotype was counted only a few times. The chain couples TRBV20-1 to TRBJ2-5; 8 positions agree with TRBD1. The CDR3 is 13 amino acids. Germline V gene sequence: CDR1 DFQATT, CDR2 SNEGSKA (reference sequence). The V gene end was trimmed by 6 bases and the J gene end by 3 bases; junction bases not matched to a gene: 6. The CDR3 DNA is TGCAGTGCCGTGGACAGGGTGGAAGAGACCCAGTACTTC. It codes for CSAVDRVEETQYF.

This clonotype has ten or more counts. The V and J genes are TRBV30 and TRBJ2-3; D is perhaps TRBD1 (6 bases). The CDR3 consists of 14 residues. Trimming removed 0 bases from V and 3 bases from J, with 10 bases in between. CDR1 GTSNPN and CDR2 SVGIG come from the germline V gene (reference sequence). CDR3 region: CAWSVNRVTDTQYF. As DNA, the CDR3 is TGTGCCTGGAGTGTGAACAGGGTGACAGATACGCAGTATTTT.

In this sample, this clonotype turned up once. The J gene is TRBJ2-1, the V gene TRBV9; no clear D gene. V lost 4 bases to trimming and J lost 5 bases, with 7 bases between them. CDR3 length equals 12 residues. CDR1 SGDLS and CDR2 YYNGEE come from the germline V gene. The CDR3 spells CASSLDHNEQFF. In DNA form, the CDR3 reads TGTGCCAGCAGCCTTGACCACAATGAGCAGTTCTTC. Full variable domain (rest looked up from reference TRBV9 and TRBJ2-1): DSGVTQTPKHLITATGQRVTLRCSPRSGDLSVYWYQQSLDQGLQFLIQYYNGEERAKGNILERFSAQQFPDLHSELNLSSLELGDSALYFCASSLDHNEQFFGPGTRLTVL.

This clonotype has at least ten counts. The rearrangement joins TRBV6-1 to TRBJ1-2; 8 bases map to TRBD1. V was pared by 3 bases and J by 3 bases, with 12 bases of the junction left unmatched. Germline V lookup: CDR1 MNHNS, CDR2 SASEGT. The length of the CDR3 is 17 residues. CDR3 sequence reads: CASSETPGQAPDYGYTF. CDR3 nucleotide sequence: TGTGCCAGCAGTGAGACCCCGGGACAGGCCCCCGACTATGGCTACACCTTC.

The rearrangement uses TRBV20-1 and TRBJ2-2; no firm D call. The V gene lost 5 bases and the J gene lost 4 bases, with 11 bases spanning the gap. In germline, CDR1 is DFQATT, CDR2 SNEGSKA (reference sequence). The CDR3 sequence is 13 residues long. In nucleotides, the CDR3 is TGCAGTGCTGAGCGACGGGTCACCGGGGAGCTGTTTTTT. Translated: CSAERRVTGELFF.

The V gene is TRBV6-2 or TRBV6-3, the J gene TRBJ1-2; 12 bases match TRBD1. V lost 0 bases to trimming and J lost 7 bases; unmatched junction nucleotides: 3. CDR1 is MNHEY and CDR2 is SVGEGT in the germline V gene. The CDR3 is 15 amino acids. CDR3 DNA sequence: TGTGCCAGCAGTTACTCGGGGACAGGGGGCATTGGCTACACCTTC. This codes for CASSYSGTGGIGYTF.

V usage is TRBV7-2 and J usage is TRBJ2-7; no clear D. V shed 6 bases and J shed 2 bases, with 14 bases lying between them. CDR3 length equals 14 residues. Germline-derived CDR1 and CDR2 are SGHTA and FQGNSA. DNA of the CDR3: TGTGCCAGCAGATCCTCCGAGACCACCTACGAGCAGTACTTC. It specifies CASRSSETTYEQYF.

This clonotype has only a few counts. The CDR3 reads CASSLGGDNEAFF. The DNA of the CDR3 is TGTGCCAGCAGCTTAGGGGGGGACAATGAAGCTTTCTTT. The rearrangement uses TRBV7-9 and TRBJ1-1; TRBD1 might be the D (6 bases). CDR1 and CDR2 from the germline V gene are SEHNR and FQNEAQ (reference sequence). V was shortened by 1 base and J by 7 bases, with 10 bases between the two germline ends. This CDR3 spans 13 amino acids. Looking up the rest from reference TRBV7-9 and TRBJ1-1 gives the full variable domain: DTGVSQNPRHKITKRGQNVTFRCDPISEHNRLYWYRQTLGQGPEFLTYFQNEAQLEKSRLLSDRFSAERPKGSFSTLEIQRTEQGDSAMYLCASSLGGDNEAFFGQGTRLTVV.